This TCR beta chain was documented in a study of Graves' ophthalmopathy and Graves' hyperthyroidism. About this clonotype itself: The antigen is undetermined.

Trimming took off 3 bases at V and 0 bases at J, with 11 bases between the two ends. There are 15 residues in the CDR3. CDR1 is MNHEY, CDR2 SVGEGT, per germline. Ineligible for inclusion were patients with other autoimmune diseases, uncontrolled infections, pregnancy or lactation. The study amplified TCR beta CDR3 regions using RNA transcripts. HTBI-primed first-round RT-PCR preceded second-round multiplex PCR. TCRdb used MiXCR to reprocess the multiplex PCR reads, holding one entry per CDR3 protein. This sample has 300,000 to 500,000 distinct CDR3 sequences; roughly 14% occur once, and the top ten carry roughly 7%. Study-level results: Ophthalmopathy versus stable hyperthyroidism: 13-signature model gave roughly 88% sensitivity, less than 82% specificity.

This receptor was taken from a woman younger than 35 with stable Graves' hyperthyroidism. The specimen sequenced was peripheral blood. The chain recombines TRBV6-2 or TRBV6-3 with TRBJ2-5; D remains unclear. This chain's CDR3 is CASSYNLEDQETQYF. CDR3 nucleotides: TGTGCCAGCAGTTATAATCTGGAAGACCAAGAGACCCAGTACTTC.